The T cell receptor beta chain under discussion was sequenced for a study of T cells in Graves' hyperthyroidism and ophthalmopathy. Exclusion followed for patients with uncontrolled infection, other autoimmune disease, pregnancy or lactation. This clonotype was recorded at least ten times. Its antigen is not identified. This CDR3 is built from 12 residues. Germline values: CDR1 SQVTM, CDR2 ANQGSEA. V dropped 6 bases and J dropped 4 bases, with 12 bases sitting between them. Study results and caveats: Ophthalmopathy onset followed model prediction by a median about six months. Most thyroid clonotypes that were expanded above 0.001 also turned up in blood.

Regions amplified from RNA transcripts were the TCR beta CDR3 regions. The TCR CDR3 was amplified in a first-round RT-PCR using the HTBI primer set. In TCRdb, the multiplex PCR reads were re-called with MiXCR into one record per CDR3 protein. This repertoire shows nearly 600,000 distinct CDR3 sequences, around 13% found once; its top ten account for approximately 5.7%. This chain links TRBV29-1 with TRBJ1-1, with unresolved D. The sample taken for sequencing was blood. This TCR was recovered from a woman aged 25 to 39 with Graves' hyperthyroidism that later progressed to Graves' ophthalmopathy. The CDR3 loop reads CSVTQGLTEAFF. The CDR3 DNA is TGCAGCGTAACCCAAGGCCTCACTGAAGCTTTCTTT.